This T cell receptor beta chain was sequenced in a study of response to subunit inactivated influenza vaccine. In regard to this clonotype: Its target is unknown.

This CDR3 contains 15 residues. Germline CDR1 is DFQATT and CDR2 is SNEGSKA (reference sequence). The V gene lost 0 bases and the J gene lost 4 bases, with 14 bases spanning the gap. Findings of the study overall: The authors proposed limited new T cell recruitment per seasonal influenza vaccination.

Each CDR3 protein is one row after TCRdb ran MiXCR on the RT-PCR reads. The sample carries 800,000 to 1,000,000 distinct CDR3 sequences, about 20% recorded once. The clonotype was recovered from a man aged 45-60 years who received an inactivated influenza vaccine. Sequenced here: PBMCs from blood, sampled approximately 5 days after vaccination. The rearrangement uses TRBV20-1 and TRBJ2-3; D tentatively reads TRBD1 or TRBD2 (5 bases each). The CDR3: CSARDWGMGADTQYF. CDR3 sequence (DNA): TGCAGTGCTAGAGATTGGGGTATGGGGGCAGATACGCAGTATTTT.